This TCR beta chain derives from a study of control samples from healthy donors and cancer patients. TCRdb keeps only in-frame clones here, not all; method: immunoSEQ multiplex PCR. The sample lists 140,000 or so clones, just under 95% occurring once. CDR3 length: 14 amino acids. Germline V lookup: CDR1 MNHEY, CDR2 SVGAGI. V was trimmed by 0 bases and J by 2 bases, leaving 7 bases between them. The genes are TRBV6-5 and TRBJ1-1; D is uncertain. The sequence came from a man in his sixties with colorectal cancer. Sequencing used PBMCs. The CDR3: CASSYSRQNTEAFF. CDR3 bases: TGTGCCAGCAGTTACTCGCGCCAAAACACTGAAGCTTTCTTT.